One and the same sample provided the 5 T cell receptor beta chains below, sequenced in a study of patients and donors after allogeneic stem cell transplantation (dated by TCRdb to about 2020). The library was generated by RT-PCR. Sequencing instrument: NextSeq 550. TCRdb trimmed the raw reads at Q25, called clones with MiXCR and kept productive beta chains. Every CDR3 protein is listed once, alongside the most common genes and DNA of its rows. Here the sample has about a million distinct CDR3 sequences; under 20% occur a single time. The ten largest make up around 6% of the sample. Sequenced sample: blood, either unsorted or a sorted T cell fraction (not recorded which). The receptors were gathered from a human donor who was either an allogeneic HSCT recipient or a stem cell or donor lymphocyte infusion donor (not recorded which). It is not recorded whose cells these are; they may come from a transplant donor.

This clonotype was seen only once. The gene calls are TRBV4-3 and TRBJ1-4; possible D gene TRBD1, 5 bases. Germline CDR1 reads LGHNA; CDR2 reads YSLEER. V dropped 3 bases and J dropped 7 bases, with 15 bases sitting between them. This CDR3 comprises 15 residues. CDR3 in DNA: TGCGCCAGCAGCCAGGGTAGGGGTCGTGGTGAAAAACTGTTTTTT. Its protein product is CASSQGRGRGEKLFF.

The V call is TRBV7-9, the J call TRBJ2-1, with TRBD2 matching over 10 bases. The CDR3 runs to 16 residues. The germline V gene encodes CDR1 SEHNR and CDR2 FQNEAQ (reference sequence). With V trimmed by 1 base and J by 5 bases, 5 bases remained unmatched. DNA for the CDR3: TGTGCCAGCAGCTTAGGTCAGCGGGGGGGGAACAATGAGCAGTTCTTC. Amino acids: CASSLGQRGGNNEQFF.

This clonotype was seen a handful of times. The chain links TRBV24-1 to TRBJ2-5; TRBD2 might be the D (5 bases). Germline CDR1 reads KGHDR; CDR2 reads SFDVKD. V was pared by 6 bases and J by 1 base, with 8 bases between. This CDR3 has 13 residues. In DNA, the CDR3 is TGTGCCACCAGTACTAGAGGCCAAGAGACCCAGTACTTC. Its translation is CATSTRGQETQYF.

This chain connects TRBV5-6 to TRBJ2-3, with 7 bases lining up with TRBD1. V lost 5 bases to trimming and J lost 3 bases; unmatched junction nucleotides: 9. This CDR3 is 15 amino acids long. In germline, CDR1 is SGHDT, CDR2 YYEEEE. CDR3 in amino acids: CASRSLDRTTDTQYF. The CDR3 DNA reads TGTGCCAGCAGATCCCTGGACAGGACTACAGATACGCAGTATTTT.

The table lists this clonotype with a few counts. The V gene is TRBV7-9, the J gene TRBJ2-7, with 14 bases identical to TRBD2. Germline CDR1 reads SEHNR; CDR2 reads FQNEAQ (reference sequence). V gave up 5 bases and J gave up 3 bases; unmatched junction bases: 6. This CDR3 is 16 amino acids long. DNA of the CDR3: TGTGCCAGCAGCCATGGGACTAGCGGGAGAAGCTACGAGCAGTACTTC. Protein sequence: CASSHGTSGRSYEQYF. Together with reference TRBV7-9 and TRBJ2-7, the CDR3 gives the full variable domain: DTGVSQNPRHKITKRGQNVTFRCDPISEHNRLYWYRQTLGQGPEFLTYFQNEAQLEKSRLLSDRFSAERPKGSFSTLEIQRTEQGDSAMYLCASSHGTSGRSYEQYFGPGTRLTVT.